The 10 T cell receptor beta chains given below trace back to one sample, sequenced in a study of T cell responses to AZD1222 COVID-19 vaccine. Here immunoSEQ multiplex PCR was the method, and the copy in TCRdb shows in-frame clones only, minus some. The sample has roughly 110,000 clones; about 80% are singletons. The sample consisted of peripheral blood, taken on day 0 of AZD1222 vaccination. These receptors all come from an adult in good health.

The chain joins TRBV27 to TRBJ2-5; no firm D call. This CDR3 contains 12 residues. V lost 8 bases and J lost 2, with 9 bases in between. Germline lookup yields CDR1 MNHEY and CDR2 SMNVEV (reference sequence). CDR3 region: CASGHLQETQYF. The CDR3 DNA sequence: TGTGCCAGCGGGCACCTACAAGAGACCCAGTACTTC.

The chain carries TRBV24-1 and TRBJ2-1; perhaps TRBD1 as D (6 bases). Deletions cut 5 bases from V and 4 bases from J, with 14 bases between. Germline CDR1 and CDR2: KGHDR and SFDVKD. This CDR3 is 15 amino acids long. CDR3: CATSGTGQAYNEQFF. Here the CDR3 DNA reads TGTGCCACCAGTGGGACGGGACAAGCATACAATGAGCAGTTCTTC.

This clone has only a few counts. The V call is TRBV9, the J call TRBJ2-2; no firm D call. Trimming left V 0 bases short and J 6 bases short, with 12 bases between. The CDR3 extends over 15 amino acids. Germline V gives CDR1 SGDLS, CDR2 YYNGEE. The DNA for the CDR3 is TGTGCCAGCAGCGTAGAGAGTATTCTCCCCGGGGAGCTGTTTTTT. This gives the protein CASSVESILPGELFF.

The chain has TRBV7-9 and TRBJ1-2; perhaps TRBD1 as D (5 bases). CDR3 length: 16 residues. Trimming cost V 5 bases and J 2 bases, with 18 bases left between them. Germline values: CDR1 SEHNR, CDR2 FQNEAQ (reference sequence). CDR3 sequence (DNA): TGTGCCAGCAGCCCCCTCCCCGGGACGTCGAACTATGGCTACACCTTC. As protein: CASSPLPGTSNYGYTF.

The sample holds a few counts of this clone. Here the CDR3 DNA reads TGTGCCATCAGTGAGCGGGGGGCCTACGAGCAGTACTTC. This codes for CAISERGAYEQYF. The chain has TRBV10-3 and TRBJ2-7, with 7 bases lining up with TRBD2. CDR3 size: 13 residues. CDR1 is ENHRY, CDR2 SYGVKD, per germline. J lost 2 bases, V lost 2 bases, and 0 bases had no gene match.

The gene calls are TRBV2 and TRBJ2-7; D not resolved. Germline CDR1 is SNHLY and CDR2 is FYNNEI. Trimming removed 2 bases from V and 6 bases from J, with 14 bases in between. The CDR3 contains 14 residues. The CDR3 protein is CASSEKLASREQYF. Here the CDR3 DNA reads TGTGCCAGCAGTGAAAAGCTGGCGAGTCGCGAGCAGTACTTC.

The V call is TRBV21-1, the J call TRBJ1-1; the tabulated D call, TRBD1, remains unverified against the DNA. TRBV21-1 is labeled a pseudogene. This CDR3 is 17 amino acids long. This CDR3 is CASSVRPDRGRGTEAFF. The CDR3 DNA follows: TGTGCCAGCAGCGTTCGTCCGGACAGGGGGCGAGGAACTGAAGCTTTCTTT.

Only one count was recorded for this clone. This rearrangement joins TRBV19 to TRBJ1-2; no definite D call. V dropped 3 bases and J dropped 2 bases, with 7 bases sitting between them. The CDR3 length is 13 residues. CDR1 and CDR2 (germline): LNHDA, SQIVND (reference sequence). This CDR3 is CASSISVNYGYTF. As DNA, the CDR3 is TGTGCCAGTAGTATTTCAGTCAACTATGGCTACACCTTC. The full variable domain, rest sourced from reference TRBV19 and TRBJ1-2, is DGGITQSPKYLFRKEGQNVTLSCEQNLNHDAMYWYRQDPGQGLRLIYYSQIVNDFQKGDIAEGYSVSREKKESFPLTVTSAQKNPTAFYLCASSISVNYGYTFGSGTRLTVV.

V gene TRBV3-1 (or the pseudogene TRBV3-2) combines with J gene TRBJ1-6; D remains ambiguous. This CDR3 has 15 amino acids. Looked up from germline, CDR1 is LGHDT and CDR2 is YNNKEL (reference sequence). The ends were cut back, 1 base at V and 10 bases at J, with 14 bases in the middle. The CDR3 DNA follows: TGTGCCAGCAGCCAAGGGACCAAACCAGTCTCACCCCTCCACTTT. Its translation is CASSQGTKPVSPLHF.

This clone is judged medium-sized. The rearrangement links TRBV5-1 to TRBJ1-1; 7 nucleotides agree with TRBD1. V lost 4 bases, J lost 7 bases, and 16 bases stayed unmatched. CDR3 length equals 16 residues. Germline V gene sequence: CDR1 SGHRS, CDR2 YFSETQ. The chain's CDR3 is CASSPEGAPGDLEAFF. The CDR3 coding sequence is TGCGCCAGCAGCCCGGAGGGGGCTCCGGGGGATCTTGAAGCTTTCTTT.